The text below deals with one T cell receptor (beta chain). Its antigen is still unknown. Germline and junction disagree at one end, which may indicate a read error. These data belong to a study (dated by TCRdb to 2017 to 2019). Broadly, across the study: The study used sequence and structural analyses to characterize human CD8+ TCR repertoires recognizing immunodominant viral antigens. Findings and caveats that apply to the study as a whole: CD8+ TCR repertoires specific to different immunodominant viral antigens were reported to be distinct from each other and highly diverse.

Sequencing used an Illumina HiSeq 2500. TCRdb reanalyzed the raw reads on its own, using fastp at Q25 for trimming and MiXCR for clone calling, and kept in-frame beta chains. Each entry is one CDR3 protein sequence, shown with its most common DNA and genes. Counted in this sample were about 1,400 distinct CDR3 sequences; roughly a fifth of them appeared once. The top ten constitute about a sixth of the sample. Including the terminal cysteine and phenylalanine, the CDR3 comprises 17 residues. Only the CDR3 portion is preserved as DNA: 51 bases, with reading frame beginning at the first base. The germline V gene (reference sequence) specifies LGHDT as CDR1 and YNNKEL as CDR2.

Material: CD8+ T cells (not recorded whether cultured). This TCR was recovered from a female donor. The rearranged segments are TRBV3-1 and TRBJ2-5; perhaps TRBD2 is the D gene, with 5 bases matching. The DNA sequence is TGCGCCAGCAGCCACCGGACGAGTGGCGGGTACCAAGAGACCCAGTACTTC. Its amino acids are CASSHRTSGGYQETQYF.